The source of this T cell receptor beta chain is a study of post-analysis software for immune sequencing data. Study-wide background: The disease courses covered relapsing-remitting, secondary progressive and progressive-relapsing multiple sclerosis. Points from the study as a whole: Controls showed lower frequencies than patients for roughly five TRBV segments, and TRBV5-6, TRBV5-1 and TRBV20-1 were among these. Normalized Chao1 diversity was significantly reduced in patients versus controls. F-measure co-clustering was strong for batch-matched samples.

Notes on this clonotype: Its antigen is undetermined.

V dropped 1 base and J dropped 4 bases, with 13 bases sitting between them. The CDR3 covers 15 residues. CDR1 and CDR2 from the germline V gene are MNHEY and SVGEGT. Unique molecular identifiers were present in the TCR beta cDNA libraries. TCRdb reanalysed the PCR reads using MiXCR and keeps one entry per CDR3 protein. The sample has 700,000 to 900,000 distinct CDR3 sequences, more than 45% seen once. This sequence was found in a girl between 10 and 17 years old with multiple sclerosis. The chain has TRBV6-2 or TRBV6-3 and TRBJ2-5; D is possibly TRBD2 (6 bases). Sequences were obtained from blood. CDR3 sequence: CASSYFPGGGETQYF. CDR3 nucleotides: TGTGCCAGCAGTTACTTCCCTGGGGGAGGAGAGACCCAGTACTTC.